A single sample is the source of the 21 T cell receptor beta chains below, sequenced in a study of blood T cell repertoires in COVID-19. TCRdb's copy holds only in-frame clones and misses some; the assay was immunoSEQ multiplex PCR. The sample contains approximately 180,000 clones, approximately 86% of which appear only once. The sequencing sample was made of PBMCs or T cells enriched from blood (not recorded which). The receptors were gathered from a woman in her sixties with acute COVID-19.

The rearrangement joins TRBV6-2 or TRBV6-3 to TRBJ1-2; no firm D call. Germline lookup yields CDR1 MNHEY and CDR2 SVGEGT. The CDR3 contains 12 residues. Trimming removed 6 bases at V and 6 bases at J, with 11 bases between. CDR3 nucleotides: TGTGCCAGCAGCTCTCCCATAGATGGCTACACCTTC. Translated: CASSSPIDGYTF.

This clone appeared once. The chain recombines TRBV30 with TRBJ1-5; weak D call: TRBD1 (5 bases). V was trimmed by 0 bases and J by 0 bases, leaving 15 bases between them. CDR1 GTSNPN and CDR2 SVGIG come from the germline V gene (reference sequence). The CDR3 contains 17 residues. CDR3 sequence: CAWSVPGGGYSNQPQHF. CDR3 DNA: TGTGCCTGGAGTGTACCTGGGGGGGGATATAGCAATCAGCCCCAGCATTTT.

A single count supports this clone. The J gene is TRBJ2-1, the V gene TRBV5-4, with 10 bases identical to TRBD2. Unmatched junction bases numbered 10, after V lost 4 bases and J lost 0 bases. Looked up from germline, CDR1 is SGHNT and CDR2 is YYREEE (reference sequence). The CDR3 length is 18 residues. The CDR3 sequence: CASSHSGGPLSSYNEQFF. The CDR3, as DNA: TGTGCCAGCAGCCATAGCGGGGGGCCCCTAAGCTCCTACAATGAGCAGTTCTTC. The full variable domain, completed using reference TRBV5-4 and TRBJ2-1, is ETGVTQSPTHLIKTRGQQVTLRCSSQSGHNTVSWYQQALGQGPQFIFQYYREEENGRGNFPPRFSGLQFPNYSSELNVNALELDDSALYLCASSHSGGPLSSYNEQFFGPGTRLTVL.

V is TRBV7-6 and J is TRBJ2-3, with TRBD1 identical over 8 bases. The ends lost 6 bases at V and 2 bases at J; junction bases unmatched: 10. This CDR3 has 16 residues. Germline lookup yields CDR1 SGHVS and CDR2 FNYEAQ. This CDR3 is CASRPLTGGATDTQYF. The CDR3 DNA sequence: TGTGCCAGCAGACCGCTAACAGGGGGTGCCACAGATACGCAGTATTTT. The variable domain in full, completed from reference TRBV7-6 and TRBJ2-3, reads GAGVSQSPRYKVTKRGQDVALRCDPISGHVSLYWYRQALGQGPEFLTYFNYEAQQDKSGLPNDRFSAERPEGSISTLTIQRTEQRDSAMYRCASRPLTGGATDTQYFGPGTRLTVL.

The rearrangement links TRBV11-2 to TRBJ1-2, with 7 nucleotides matching TRBD1. V lost 4 bases, J lost 7 bases, and 15 bases stayed unmatched. Germline-derived CDR1 and CDR2 are SGHAT and FQNNGV. The CDR3 runs to 16 residues. CDR3 sequence: CASSSLQGSPDGGYTF. In nucleotides, the CDR3 is TGTGCCAGCAGCTCCCTACAGGGGTCCCCAGACGGTGGCTACACCTTC. Full variable domain (outside the CDR3, taken from reference TRBV11-2 and TRBJ1-2): EAGVAQSPRYKIIEKRQSVAFWCNPISGHATLYWYQQILGQGPKLLIQFQNNGVVDDSQLPKDRFSAERLKGVDSTLKIQPAKLEDSAVYLCASSSLQGSPDGGYTFGSGTRLTVV.

The V and J genes are TRBV18 and TRBJ2-7, with 10 bases fitting TRBD1. V lost 3 bases to trimming and J lost 4 bases; unmatched junction nucleotides: 3. This CDR3 is built from 14 residues. CDR1 KGHSH and CDR2 LQKENI come from the germline V gene. DNA of the CDR3: TGTGCCAGCTCACCTGGGACAGGGGTGTACGAGCAGTACGTC. Encoded protein: CASSPGTGVYEQYV.

The gene calls are TRBV27 and TRBJ2-5; possibly TRBD1 for D (5 bases). The CDR3 has 14 residues. From germline, CDR1 is MNHEY and CDR2 SMNVEV (reference sequence). Trimming took 8 bases from V and 5 from J, leaving 18 bases between them. CDR3 in amino acids: CASRPTDPAETQYF. The CDR3 DNA reads as TGTGCCAGCCGCCCGACAGATCCTGCTGAGACCCAGTACTTC.

The genes are TRBV28 and TRBJ2-5; TRBD2 agrees at 8 bases. V shed 6 bases and J 2 bases; nucleotides not matched to a gene: 11. The CDR3 extends over 16 amino acids. The germline V gene has CDR1 MDHEN and CDR2 SYDVKM. The CDR3 sequence: CASRPGTRRLQETQYF. The CDR3 coding sequence is TGTGCCAGCAGGCCCGGGACTAGAAGGCTACAAGAGACCCAGTACTTC.

The sample holds a few counts of this clone. Written as DNA, the CDR3 is TGCGCCAGCAGCTTGGTGGCCCTAGCGGGGGGGCATGAGCAGTTCTTC. This translates into CASSLVALAGGHEQFF. V is TRBV5-1 and J is TRBJ2-1, with 12 bases identical to TRBD2. Per germline, CDR1 SGHRS and CDR2 YFSETQ. J was trimmed by 8 bases and V by 0 bases; bases with no gene match: 6. CDR3 length equals 16 residues. The variable domain in full, completed from reference TRBV5-1 and TRBJ2-1, reads KAGVTQTPRYLIKTRGQQVTLSCSPISGHRSVSWYQQTPGQGLQFLFEYFSETQRNKGNFPGRFSGRQFSNSRSEMNVSTLELGDSALYLCASSLVALAGGHEQFFGPGTRLTVL.

The rearrangement links TRBV25-1 to TRBJ2-7; 8 bases match TRBD2. V dropped 6 bases and J dropped 0; count of bases not matched to a gene: 7. This CDR3 has 15 residues. Germline lookup yields CDR1 MGHDK and CDR2 SYGVNS. CDR3 nucleotides: TGTGCCAGCAGCCGGGTAGCGGGGAGCTCCTACGAGCAGTACTTC. Translated, it gives CASSRVAGSSYEQYF.

The chain employs TRBV4-3 and TRBJ1-1; D possibly corresponds to TRBD1 (6 bases). The ends were cut back, 1 base at V and 1 base at J, with 10 bases in the middle. CDR3 size: 15 residues. Per the germline V gene, CDR1 is LGHNA and CDR2 is YSLEER. CDR3 sequence: CASSQVLRGNTEAFF. The CDR3 DNA reads as TGCGCCAGCAGCCAAGTGCTCAGGGGGAACACTGAAGCTTTCTTT.

The chain employs TRBV4-2 and TRBJ1-3, with 12 bases fitting TRBD1. Trimming took 1 base from V and 0 from J; bases not matched to a gene: 7. The CDR3 spans 19 residues. Germline V gene sequence: CDR1 LGHNA, CDR2 YNFKEQ. CDR3 DNA sequence: TGTGCCAGCAGCCAAGGGGACAGGGGGCTTCGGGACTCTGGAAACACCATATATTTT. Its translation: CASSQGDRGLRDSGNTIYF.

This clone occurred once. The rearrangement joins TRBV2 to TRBJ1-1; D unresolved. This CDR3 comprises 16 residues. CDR1 SNHLY and CDR2 FYNNEI come from the germline V gene. Trimming took 6 bases from V and 0 from J, leaving 17 bases between them. In DNA, the CDR3 is TGTGCCAGCAGCCTACAGTTACCAAGTCTGAACACTGAAGCTTTCTTT. Amino acid sequence: CASSLQLPSLNTEAFF. Full variable domain (rest looked up from reference TRBV2 and TRBJ1-1): EPEVTQTPSHQVTQMGQEVILRCVPISNHLYFYWYRQILGQKVEFLVSFYNNEISEKSEIFDDQFSVERPDGSNFTLKIRSTKLEDSAMYFCASSLQLPSLNTEAFFGQGTRLTVV.

CDR3 protein: CASIMAGDGQFYGYTF. The CDR3 coding sequence is TGTGCCAGCATTATGGCGGGGGACGGCCAGTTCTATGGCTACACCTTC. The chain uses TRBV28 and TRBJ1-2, with a weak D call TRBD1 (5 bases). V lost 7 bases, J lost 4 bases, and 22 bases lay in between. CDR3 length: 16 amino acids. CDR1 is MDHEN and CDR2 is SYDVKM in the germline V gene.

The rearrangement uses TRBV6-2 or TRBV6-3 and TRBJ2-3, with D perhaps TRBD1 (6 bases). Trimming took off 0 bases at V and 6 bases at J, with 10 bases between the two ends. The CDR3 totals 14 residues. CDR1 is MNHEY, CDR2 SVGEGT, per germline. DNA of the CDR3: TGTGCCAGCAGTTACTCGAAAGGGGGTGATACGCAGTATTTT. It codes for CASSYSKGGDTQYF.

The chain carries TRBV7-9 and TRBJ1-5; 9 bases map to TRBD1. The V and J ends lost 5 bases and 1 base, in that order; junction bases with no gene match: 6. CDR1 is SEHNR, CDR2 FQNEAQ, per germline (reference sequence). This CDR3 contains 16 residues. CDR3 sequence reads: CASSVSQGASNQPQHF. The CDR3 nucleotides read TGTGCCAGCAGCGTCTCACAGGGGGCGAGCAATCAGCCCCAGCATTTT.

V gene TRBV5-6 combines with J gene TRBJ1-1, with D perhaps TRBD1 (6 bases). V shed 2 bases and J shed 1 base, with 9 bases lying between them. Per the germline V gene, CDR1 is SGHDT and CDR2 is YYEEEE. This CDR3 spans 14 amino acids. Written as DNA, the CDR3 is TGTGCCAGCAGCTTAAGCAGGGGGAACACTGAAGCTTTCTTT. It yields the protein CASSLSRGNTEAFF.

This clone was seen a single time. This chain links TRBV18 with TRBJ2-3; 11 nucleotides line up with TRBD2. Germline trimming cut 6 bases from V and 7 bases from J; bases unmatched to any gene: 9. Germline CDR1 is KGHSH and CDR2 is LQKENI. CDR3 length: 15 amino acids. The CDR3 coding sequence is TGTGCCAGCTCCCCTGGGACTAGCGGATATAATACGCAGTATTTT. Translating gives CASSPGTSGYNTQYF.

This clone was picked up a small number of times. This chain connects TRBV27 to TRBJ1-5; maybe TRBD1 (6 bases). In germline, CDR1 is MNHEY, CDR2 SMNVEV (reference sequence). This CDR3 spans 15 amino acids. V shed 4 bases and J shed 1 base, with 11 bases lying between them. The CDR3 sequence is CASSSQQGSNQPQHF. Written as DNA, the CDR3 is TGTGCCAGCAGTTCCCAGCAGGGGAGCAATCAGCCCCAGCATTTT.

J is TRBJ2-3 and V is TRBV7-8; D gene ambiguous. V lost 0 bases, J lost 9 bases, and 10 bases lay in between. The CDR3 sequence is 13 residues long. Germline loops: CDR1 SGHVS, CDR2 FQNEAQ. CDR3 residues: CASSLAPRETQYF. The CDR3 DNA follows: TGTGCCAGCAGCTTAGCACCGCGTGAGACGCAGTATTTT.

This chain joins TRBV7-6 and TRBJ2-5, with 9 bases matching TRBD2. The CDR3 is made up of 17 amino acids. CDR1 is SGHVS and CDR2 is FNYEAQ in the germline V gene. Germline trimming cut 5 bases from V and 5 bases from J; bases unmatched to any gene: 15. CDR3 coding DNA: TGTGCCAGCAGCGAGGGACTAGCCATGAATGTTGCGGAGACCCAGTACTTC. This encodes CASSEGLAMNVAETQYF.